This T cell receptor beta chain was observed in a study of chemoradiotherapy in HPV16-positive cancers. Study-level background: A couple of HPV16-positive patients' cells yielded candidate HPV-specific clones and common motifs.

Clones were read by immunoSEQ multiplex PCR, and TCRdb kept only the in-frame ones, dropping some. The table has 3,400 or so clones, around 79% seen once. Study results and caveats: HPV-specific T cells were functionally defined from only a couple of HPV16-positive patients. HPV-responsive T-cell expansion during chemoradiotherapy was linked to improved recurrence-free survival in HPV16-positive patients. Candidate HPV-specific clones and E7-related TCR motifs grew in tumor during treatment.

With regard to this clone: Its specificity is unknown.

Losses at the gene ends were 4 bases for V and 2 bases for J; bases not matched to a gene: 4. The CDR3 runs 14 residues. The V gene's germline CDR1 is SGHTA and CDR2 FQGNSA. The V call is TRBV7-2, the J call TRBJ1-1, with 7 bases that match TRBD1. Material: tumor tissue, obtained from a patient who underwent chemoradiotherapy. This TCR came from a human donor with HPV-associated anogenital cancer. In DNA form, the CDR3 reads TGTGCCAGCAGCTACGGACAGGCCAACACTGAAGCTTTCTTT. Translating it yields CASSYGQANTEAFF.